This TCR beta chain was identified in a study of T cell repertoires in ileal Crohn's disease. Points from the study as a whole: Clonal expansions were more frequent in active smokers than non-smokers at surgery.

Comments on this clone: The antigen is undetermined.

This table comes from immunoSEQ multiplex PCR, and its TCRdb copy is limited to in-frame clones, with some not included. The profile shows about 1,700 clones, 80% to 90% of them singletons. CDR3 length equals 12 residues. V gave up 5 bases and J gave up 5 bases, with 4 bases separating them. Per the germline V gene, CDR1 is SGHTA and CDR2 is FQGNSA. This chain uses TRBV7-2 with TRBJ1-6; D is undetermined. Sequenced: ileal tissue. The sequence derives from an adult with Crohn's disease. As DNA, the CDR3 is TGTGCCAGCAGCATCAATAATTCACCCCTCCACTTT. Its protein is CASSINNSPLHF.